This T cell receptor beta chain was recorded in a study of persistence of HIV-infected CD4 T cells. Notes on this clone: The antigen remains unidentified.

The immunoSEQ assay was version 4, run in survey mode. Template was genomic DNA at 8 to 10 ng/uL, with up to roughly 1 ug used per sample. Profiled with immunoSEQ multiplex PCR; TCRdb holds only in-frame clones, not every one. This repertoire shows approximately 40,000 clones, around 78% found once; its top ten account for more than 13%. Overlapping HIV-1 Gag 15-mer peptides at approximately 0.96 ug per peptide per mL were used. Sorted nonresponding memory CD4+ T cells were CD40L-negative, CD69-negative, CD45RO-high. Before stimulation, PBMCs underwent CD8+ T cell depletion. An approximately 19-hour stimulation of CD8-depleted PBMCs used anti-CD28/CD49d costimulation, CD40-blocking antibody and enfuvirtide. The CDR3 is 12 residues long. V was clipped by 8 bases and J by 5 bases; unmatched bases: 8. Per germline, CDR1 SQVTM and CDR2 ANQGSEA.

The chain recombines TRBV29-1 with TRBJ1-1; TRBD1 agrees at 7 bases. This clonotype was obtained from an adult man with HIV who was CMV-seropositive. The material was CD4+ T cells sorted from PBMCs after approximately 20-hour stimulation, obtained from a patient who received antiretroviral therapy. CDR3 coding DNA: TGCAGCTCTTCTCAGGGGGGAACTGAAGCTTTCTTT. As protein: CSSSQGGTEAFF.